A selection of T cell receptor beta chains follows, all from one sample in a study of OX40 agonist ivuxolimab in advanced cancers. Profiled with immunoSEQ multiplex PCR; TCRdb holds only in-frame clones, not every one. This sample has about 66,000 clones, with about 85% found just once. Source: CD4+ or CD8+ T cells sorted from blood, taken in a trial of the OX40 agonist ivuxolimab. These TCRs come from an adult with an advanced solid tumor such as melanoma, head and neck, liver or kidney cancer. The CDR3 runs from the conserved cysteine through the conserved F or W. The D gene is left open where the match is weak. The size entry is marked missing in some rows and otherwise reads once, few, many or a size class.

v_gene	j_gene	d_gene	abundance	CDR3nt	CDR3aa
TRBV4-1	TRBJ1-5	NA	NA	TGCGCCAGCAGCCAAGCGCACAGGTCCAATCAGCCCCAGCATTTT	CASSQAHRSNQPQHF
TRBV10-3	TRBJ1-4	TRBD1	NA	TGTGCCATCAGTGATACCCTCCAGGGGGTCGAAAAACTGTTTTTT	CAISDTLQGVEKLFF
TRBV9	TRBJ2-4	NA	NA	TGTGCCAGCAGCGCCGTGACGGGCTCGAACATTCAGTACTTC	CASSAVTGSNIQYF
TRBV5-4	TRBJ2-7	TRBD1	NA	TGTGCCAGCAGCTTGGAAGGCAGGGGGATTCGCTACGAGCAGTACTTC	CASSLEGRGIRYEQYF
TRBV18	TRBJ1-1	NA	NA	TGTGCCAGCTCACTACCCGGACGGGACGTCGCTGAAGCTTTCTTT	CASSLPGRDVAEAFF
TRBV19	TRBJ2-7	TRBD2	NA	TGTGCCAGTAGTGGGGGGGTCGACTACGAGCAGTACTTC	CASSGGVDYEQYF
TRBV19	TRBJ2-4	TRBD1	NA	TGTGCCAGTAGTTTAGGCTCAGGGGGCATTCAGTACTTC	CASSLGSGGIQYF
TRBV10-2	TRBJ2-1	TRBD2	few	TGCGCCAGAAGGACTAGCGGAAATAAGGGGGATGAGCAGTTCTTC	CARRTSGNKGDEQFF
TRBV7-9	TRBJ1-2	TRBD1	few	TGTGCCAGCAGCTTCGGACAGGGCGGGAGCCTTTATGGCTACACCTTC	CASSFGQGGSLYGYTF
TRBV28	TRBJ2-7	TRBD1	few	TGTGCCAGCAGTTTACCCTCGACAGGGACATTTGGAATTGGGCAGTACTTC	CASSLPSTGTFGIGQYF
TRBV6-1	TRBJ2-2	NA	once	TGTGCCAGCAGTGGGGCACGGGTTCGGCTTAACACCGGGGAGCTGTTTTTT	CASSGARVRLNTGELFF
TRBV18	TRBJ1-3	NA	NA	TGTGCCAGCTCACCGGGGGCTTCTGGAAACACCATATATTTT	CASSPGASGNTIYF
TRBV7-9	TRBJ2-7	TRBD1	NA	TGTGCCAGCAGCGCGGACAGGGTTGAGTACGAGCAGTACTTC	CASSADRVEYEQYF
TRBV7-3	TRBJ2-1	NA	NA	TGTGCCAGCAGCTCGCCCGGTGGCAATGAGCAGTTCTTC	CASSSPGGNEQFF
TRBV6-6	TRBJ2-5	TRBD1	NA	TGTGCCAGCAGGGGGGACAGGAGGGGTCAAGAGACCCAGTACTTC	CASRGDRRGQETQYF
TRBV2	TRBJ1-2	NA	NA	TGTGCCAGCAGTGAGGGCAGGGGAAGCTATGGCTACACCTTC	CASSEGRGSYGYTF
TRBV30	TRBJ1-1	NA	NA	TGTGCCTGGAGTCCACAGTCCCTCACTGAAGCTTTCTTT	CAWSPQSLTEAFF